The source of this T cell receptor beta chain is a study of cytomegalovirus exposure and HLA in healthy donors. The V gene lost 1 base and the J gene lost 6 bases, with 15 bases spanning the gap. CDR3 length: 15 residues. The V gene's germline CDR1 is GTSNPN and CDR2 SVGIG (reference sequence). The PCR made use of 60 Vbeta and 13 Jbeta primers. The data were produced by immunoSEQ multiplex PCR, yet TCRdb's version contains in-frame clones alone and is incomplete. The sample lists 85,000 to 100,000 clones, around nine tenths occurring once. Sequenced input: PBMCs. This sequence was found in a man between 25 and 39 years old in good health and CMV-seropositive. The chain is built from TRBV30 and TRBJ1-4; tentatively, D is TRBD1 (5 bases). The CDR3 reads CAWSDTGRVDEKLFF. The CDR3 coding sequence is TGTGCCTGGAGTGATACCGGCAGGGTTGATGAAAAACTGTTTTTT.